These T cell receptor beta chains were read from a single sample in a study of healthy donors' naive CD4 and CD8 T cells. TCRdb passed the reads through MiXCR, listing each CDR3 protein once. Among about 200,000 distinct CDR3 sequences listed, about 74% were seen once. Sequenced material: naive CD4+ and CD8+ T cells sorted from blood, pooled from several donors. The receptors were gathered from a pool of human donors in good health; the sample pools cells from several healthy donors. The conserved cysteine and the conserved F or W are not part of the CDR3 here.

>TRBV27|TRBJ2-1
ASNQRGISNEQF
>TRBV2|TRBJ1-2
ASSETENYGYT
>TRBV12-3/TRBV12-4|TRBJ2-1
ASSLWGNEQF
>TRBV19|TRBJ2-3
ASHSRTADTQY
>TRBV27|TRBJ1-6
ASSLGWRSPLH
>TRBV12-3/TRBV12-4|TRBJ1-5
ASRATGGWNQPQH
>TRBV27|TRBJ2-1
ASIRNNEQF
>TRBV5-5|TRBJ1-5
ASSQGQGTAQH
>TRBV19|TRBJ2-3
ASRGLAEGTDTQY
>TRBV29-1|TRBJ1-2
SVDRANNYGYT
>TRBV5-1|TRBJ2-1
ASSLAGTSGFNEQF
>TRBV10-3|TRBJ1-1
AIRVDTGIGTEAF
>TRBV4-1|TRBJ1-5
ASSQEVYSNQPQH
>TRBV6-2/TRBV6-3|TRBJ2-3
ASSYVGQHTDTQY
>TRBV30|TRBJ1-2
AWSGYYGYT
>TRBV5-1|TRBJ1-2
ASSLGDMWVRNYGYT
>TRBV30|TRBJ1-2
AWSPDGPLFGGYT
>TRBV11-2|TRBJ2-5
ASSLDQEGFQETQY
>TRBV29-1|TRBJ2-7
SVDGVSGREQY
>TRBV6-5|TRBJ1-1
ASSWDRGMNTEAF
>TRBV6-5|TRBJ2-3
ASSYDIRGTDTQY
>TRBV5-5|TRBJ2-3
ASSLGHRQVTDTQY
>TRBV5-1|TRBJ2-7
ASNDGSYEQY
>TRBV19|TRBJ1-1
ASSIDFITEAF
>TRBV11-1|TRBJ2-4
ASSLDRRVQY
>TRBV6-2/TRBV6-3|TRBJ2-1
ASRNGGGSSYNEQF
>TRBV6-5|TRBJ2-3
ASRTSGKDTQY
>TRBV29-1|TRBJ1-2
SVSGDRVYGYT
>TRBV12-3/TRBV12-4|TRBJ1-5
ASTLGGNQQPQH
>TRBV6-2/TRBV6-3|TRBJ1-5
ASSLGQWGNQPQH
>TRBV29-1|TRBJ2-6
SVAVLSSGANVLT
>TRBV6-5|TRBJ2-1
ASSSGTRENNEQF
>TRBV6-1|TRBJ1-5
ASSDMTGVFNQPQH
>TRBV7-9|TRBJ2-1
ASSLVVSDNNEQF
>TRBV29-1|TRBJ2-1
SVDISGVFNEQF
>TRBV29-1|TRBJ1-5
SVSVSNQSQH
>TRBV6-6|TRBJ1-5
ASSYAQGSIDQPQH
>TRBV30|TRBJ1-2
AWSVRGILYGYT
>TRBV29-1|TRBJ1-1
SEREGATTEAF
>TRBV6-2/TRBV6-3|TRBJ2-1
ASSYAWGNYNEQF
>TRBV6-5|TRBJ2-5
ASSYYLGTQETQY
>TRBV19|TRBJ2-7
ASSDRGLSYEQY
>TRBV6-1|TRBJ1-1
ASSDWARNTEAF
>TRBV29-1|TRBJ2-7
SVRIQGSEQY
>TRBV29-1|TRBJ2-1
SVGGGRAAYNEQF
>TRBV5-4|TRBJ2-5
ASSSRGEGRETQY
>TRBV6-5|TRBJ1-2
ASSRTGGAGYGYT
>TRBV4-1|TRBJ2-7
ASSLAAGVDYEQY
>TRBV19|TRBJ1-5
ASSGTGGQPQH
>TRBV5-4|TRBJ1-6
ASSLGTVGSPLH
>TRBV20-1|TRBJ2-1
SASVTVTVNEQF
>TRBV6-5|TRBJ1-3
ASSQTGSGNTIY
>TRBV2|TRBJ2-1
ASKGALNEQF
>TRBV7-8|TRBJ1-2
ASSYEGSGYT
>TRBV11-2|TRBJ2-3
ASSLGLSDTQY
>TRBV12-3/TRBV12-4|TRBJ2-5
ASSLATNQETQY